These T cell receptor beta chains were read from a single sample in a study of blood T cells in healthy people across ages. TCRdb redid the calling of the 5' RACE reads with MiXCR, one entry per CDR3 protein. The data hold 1.6 million or so distinct CDR3 sequences, with 30% to 40% observed a single time. Material: blood. The receptors were gathered from a woman in her 30s in good health. Both conserved end residues are part of each CDR3.

v_call: TRBV20-1; j_call: TRBJ2-1; cdr3_length: 14; cdr3_aa: CSARGQTDYNEQFF
v_call: TRBV10-3; j_call: TRBJ2-7; cdr3_length: 13; cdr3_aa: CAILAGISYEQYF
v_call: TRBV20-1; j_call: TRBJ2-1; cdr3_length: 15; cdr3_aa: CSAREGGVLSGEQFF
v_call: TRBV4-2; j_call: TRBJ2-3; cdr3_length: 17; cdr3_aa: CASSQDLGRGGTDTQYF
v_call: TRBV27; j_call: TRBJ2-7; cdr3_length: 14; cdr3_aa: CASSLSWTGDEQYF
v_call: TRBV3-1; j_call: TRBJ1-1; cdr3_length: 15; cdr3_aa: CASSPRQGIGTEAFF
v_call: TRBV12-3/TRBV12-4; j_call: TRBJ2-3; cdr3_length: 15; cdr3_aa: CASSLGQGFTDTQYF
v_call: TRBV20-1; j_call: TRBJ1-4; cdr3_length: 11; cdr3_aa: CSAFLTKKLFF
v_call: TRBV7-2; j_call: TRBJ1-1; cdr3_length: 15; cdr3_aa: CASSAYRGRGTEAFF
v_call: TRBV4-1; j_call: TRBJ2-5; cdr3_length: 15; cdr3_aa: CASSQPRAPRETQYF
v_call: TRBV3-1; j_call: TRBJ2-3; cdr3_length: 17; cdr3_aa: CTSSQDIRSGGTDTQYF
v_call: TRBV6-1; j_call: TRBJ1-5; cdr3_length: 15; cdr3_aa: CASSVRTGSNQPQHF
v_call: TRBV10-3; j_call: TRBJ2-1; cdr3_length: 16; cdr3_aa: CAISEPGGPVHSEQFF
v_call: TRBV5-1; j_call: TRBJ2-3; cdr3_length: 19; cdr3_aa: CASSGNRDRGLVSTDTQYF
v_call: TRBV4-1; j_call: TRBJ1-5; cdr3_length: 13; cdr3_aa: CASSQSEGQPQHF
v_call: TRBV6-1; j_call: TRBJ1-5; cdr3_length: 12; cdr3_aa: CASSPLNQPQHF
v_call: TRBV4-1; j_call: TRBJ2-5; cdr3_length: 15; cdr3_aa: CASSHSRPAKETQYF
v_call: TRBV7-9; j_call: TRBJ2-5; cdr3_length: 15; cdr3_aa: CASSPADRGSETQYF
v_call: TRBV6-1; j_call: TRBJ1-5; cdr3_length: 15; cdr3_aa: CASTIGTGVNQPQHF
v_call: TRBV6-2/TRBV6-3; j_call: TRBJ1-1; cdr3_length: 11; cdr3_aa: CASSRKSEAFF
v_call: TRBV20-1; j_call: TRBJ1-2; cdr3_length: 12; cdr3_aa: CSARPTGGGYTF
v_call: TRBV29-1; j_call: TRBJ1-4; cdr3_length: 12; cdr3_aa: CSVTGLNEKLFF
v_call: TRBV5-1; j_call: TRBJ2-1; cdr3_length: 15; cdr3_aa: CASSSGLSANNEQFF
v_call: TRBV2; j_call: TRBJ1-1; cdr3_length: 13; cdr3_aa: CASLKTPDTEAFF
v_call: TRBV9; j_call: -; cdr3_length: 20; cdr3_aa: CASSVFPLAGSAGAWETQYF
v_call: TRBV7-8; j_call: TRBJ2-1; cdr3_length: 9; cdr3_aa: CALGDEQFF
v_call: TRBV9; j_call: TRBJ2-6; cdr3_length: 17; cdr3_aa: CASSVAAQSSGANVLTF
v_call: TRBV10-3; j_call: TRBJ1-2; cdr3_length: 16; cdr3_aa: CAISEISGGFNYGYTF
v_call: TRBV7-3; j_call: TRBJ2-3; cdr3_length: 13; cdr3_aa: CASSHSRTDTQYF
v_call: TRBV13; j_call: TRBJ1-2; cdr3_length: 16; cdr3_aa: CASSFRTGGALYGYTF
v_call: TRBV5-5; j_call: TRBJ1-1; cdr3_length: 15; cdr3_aa: CASSSTGGNNAEAFF
v_call: TRBV7-9; j_call: TRBJ1-5; cdr3_length: 12; cdr3_aa: CASSLEAGPQHF
v_call: TRBV10-2; j_call: TRBJ2-7; cdr3_length: 16; cdr3_aa: CASRGSRVGSSYEQYF
v_call: TRBV20-1; j_call: TRBJ1-5; cdr3_length: 14; cdr3_aa: CSASREWSNQPQHF
v_call: TRBV24-1; j_call: TRBJ1-1; cdr3_length: 12; cdr3_aa: CATSERTGRAFF
v_call: TRBV6-1; j_call: TRBJ2-7; cdr3_length: 15; cdr3_aa: CASSEMTSVTYEQYF
v_call: TRBV25-1; j_call: TRBJ2-2; cdr3_length: 14; cdr3_aa: CASSEGDLVGELFF
v_call: TRBV20-1; j_call: TRBJ1-1; cdr3_length: 15; cdr3_aa: CSARGGTAQNTEAFF
v_call: TRBV3-1; j_call: TRBJ2-5; cdr3_length: 12; cdr3_aa: CASSQLSETQYF
v_call: TRBV7-2; j_call: TRBJ1-1; cdr3_length: 16; cdr3_aa: CASSNAGRGPNTEAFF
v_call: TRBV18; j_call: TRBJ2-3; cdr3_length: 17; cdr3_aa: CASSPDRGRSGTGTQYF
v_call: TRBV29-1; j_call: TRBJ2-1; cdr3_length: 14; cdr3_aa: CSVVPGIPYNEQFF
v_call: TRBV2; j_call: TRBJ2-1; cdr3_length: 16; cdr3_aa: CASSGDRWAVNNEQFF
v_call: TRBV20-1; j_call: TRBJ1-2; cdr3_length: 14; cdr3_aa: CSASRQPEDYGYTF
v_call: TRBV20-1; j_call: -; cdr3_length: 15; cdr3_aa: CSASLSAAPGYEQYF
v_call: TRBV28; j_call: TRBJ2-7; cdr3_length: 15; cdr3_aa: CASSSLGTASYEQYF
v_call: TRBV11-2; j_call: TRBJ2-5; cdr3_length: 14; cdr3_aa: CASSFIRGGETQYF
v_call: TRBV7-2; j_call: TRBJ1-5; cdr3_length: 14; cdr3_aa: CVSSQGAGNQPQHF
v_call: TRBV27; j_call: TRBJ1-6; cdr3_length: 16; cdr3_aa: CASRGLIRDFRSPLHF
v_call: TRBV3-1; j_call: TRBJ2-7; cdr3_length: 11; cdr3_aa: CASVGGGEQYF
v_call: TRBV5-4; j_call: TRBJ2-5; cdr3_length: 14; cdr3_aa: CASTRDKGQETQYF
v_call: TRBV27; j_call: TRBJ2-1; cdr3_length: 17; cdr3_aa: CASSSLAGASSYNEQFF
v_call: TRBV7-3; j_call: TRBJ2-2; cdr3_length: 15; cdr3_aa: CASSLGGGKGGELFF
v_call: TRBV7-2; j_call: TRBJ2-1; cdr3_length: 15; cdr3_aa: CASSQGGAGGNEQFF
v_call: TRBV4-1; j_call: TRBJ1-1; cdr3_length: 15; cdr3_aa: CASSRGFVATDSAFF
v_call: TRBV4-1; j_call: TRBJ2-3; cdr3_length: 12; cdr3_aa: CASSQDRMTQYF
v_call: TRBV7-3; j_call: TRBJ2-3; cdr3_length: 16; cdr3_aa: CASSKPVGLALDTQYF